The next 3 T cell receptor beta chains were all read from a single sample in a study of blood T cell repertoires in COVID-19. Profiled with immunoSEQ multiplex PCR; TCRdb holds only in-frame clones, not every one. The profile covers 95,000 to 100,000 clones, with 81% appearing a single time and around 11% taken by the ten largest. Input material: peripheral blood. These receptors came from a woman at least 80 years old with acute or convalescent COVID-19.

The rearrangement uses TRBV2 and TRBJ1-6, with D possibly being TRBD1 (6 bases). Germline V lookup: CDR1 SNHLY, CDR2 FYNNEI. This CDR3 has 15 residues. Trimming pared 6 bases from V and 8 bases from J, leaving 17 bases between. Written as DNA, the CDR3 is TGTGCCAGCAGACCAAGCGGGACAAACCATTCACCCCTCCACTTT. This sequence encodes CASRPSGTNHSPLHF.

The chain uses TRBV18 and TRBJ1-2, with 11 bases fitting TRBD1. From germline, CDR1 is KGHSH and CDR2 LQKENI. The CDR3 runs to 16 residues. V was pared by 3 bases and J by 8 bases, with 11 bases of the junction left unmatched. The CDR3 loop reads CASSPDVTGQGGGYTF. CDR3 nucleotides: TGTGCCAGCTCACCCGACGTTACGGGACAGGGGGGAGGCTACACCTTC.

This clone was seen a handful of times. The chain employs TRBV4-1 and TRBJ1-1; 11 bases are a match to TRBD1. The CDR3 covers 17 residues. Germline assignment: CDR1 MGHRA and CDR2 YSYEKL. Trimming took 2 bases from V and 0 from J; bases not matched to a gene: 5. CDR3 DNA sequence: TGCGCCAGCAGCCAAATGGACAGGGGGCGCATGAACACTGAAGCTTTCTTT. Protein product: CASSQMDRGRMNTEAFF.